What follows are 23 T cell receptor beta chains derived from one specimen sequenced in a study of cytomegalovirus exposure and HLA in healthy donors. Primers: 60 Vbeta forward and 13 Jbeta reverse. The table came from immunoSEQ multiplex PCR; TCRdb's copy has only in-frame clones and leaves some out. The sample lists 50,000 to 60,000 clones, around 72% occurring once. The source material was PBMCs. The receptors derive from a man in his late teens or twenties in good health and CMV-seronegative.

V usage is TRBV7-2 and J usage is TRBJ1-1; D perhaps matches TRBD1 (5 bases). CDR3 size: 13 residues. The V gene lost 5 bases and the J gene lost 1 base, with 8 bases spanning the gap. Germline V CDR1 and CDR2: SGHTA, FQGNSA. The CDR3 DNA follows: TGTGCCAGCAGCGGCGACAGGAACACTGAAGCTTTCTTT. Encoded protein: CASSGDRNTEAFF. Based on the CDR3 plus reference TRBV7-2 and TRBJ1-1, the full variable domain is GAGVSQSPSNKVTEKGKDVELRCDPISGHTALYWYRQSLGQGLEFLIYFQGNSAPDKSGLPSDRFSAERTGGSVSTLTIQRTQQEDSAVYLCASSGDRNTEAFFGQGTRLTVV.

The chain links TRBV4-3 to TRBJ2-6, with D unclear. Germline V lookup: CDR1 LGHNA, CDR2 YSLEER. This CDR3 comprises 17 residues. V was pared by 1 base and J by 2 bases, with 12 bases between. The CDR3 nucleotides read TGCGCCAGCAGCCAAGCCCCACAGCTCCCTGGGGCCAACGTCCTGACTTTC. This translates into CASSQAPQLPGANVLTF.

The rearrangement joins TRBV30 to TRBJ2-7; 12 bases line up with TRBD2. Germline V gene sequence: CDR1 GTSNPN, CDR2 SVGIG (reference sequence). CDR3 length equals 15 residues. Trimming removed 2 bases from V and 3 bases from J; junction bases left unmatched: 5. The chain's CDR3 is CAWSPGLAGRYEQYF. The DNA of the CDR3 is TGTGCCTGGAGTCCCGGACTAGCGGGACGCTACGAGCAGTACTTC.

The V gene is TRBV14, the J gene TRBJ2-2, with 8 bases lining up with TRBD1. J was trimmed by 5 bases and V by 0 bases; bases with no gene match: 11. From germline, CDR1 is SGHDN and CDR2 FVKESK. This CDR3 comprises 18 residues. CDR3 in DNA: TGTGCCAGCAGCCAAGAAGAGGGCTGGACAGGGAAAACCGGGGAGCTGTTTTTT. Its protein is CASSQEEGWTGKTGELFF. Complete variable domain (other parts from reference TRBV14 and TRBJ2-2): EAGVTQFPSHSVIEKGQTVTLRCDPISGHDNLYWYRRVMGKEIKFLLHFVKESKQDESGMPNNRFLAERTGGTYSTLKVQPAELEDSGVYFCASSQEEGWTGKTGELFFGEGSRLTVL.

The chain is built from TRBV28 and TRBJ2-1; D is unclear. The V gene's germline CDR1 is MDHEN and CDR2 SYDVKM. The CDR3 spans 11 residues. V lost 10 bases and J lost 7, with 11 bases in between. CDR3 DNA sequence: TGTGCCACCACAACGGAGAATGAGCAGTTCTTC. Translating gives CATTTENEQFF.

The J gene is TRBJ2-5, the V gene TRBV7-2; D might be TRBD1 (6 bases). Per germline, CDR1 SGHTA and CDR2 FQGNSA. V was shortened by 7 bases and J by 5 bases, with 17 bases between the two germline ends. This CDR3 region has 14 residues. The CDR3 nucleotides read TGTGCCAGCACCAGGACAGCCCTTTCGGAGACCCAGTACTTC. Encoded protein: CASTRTALSETQYF. Combining the CDR3 with reference TRBV7-2 and TRBJ2-5 gives the whole variable domain GAGVSQSPSNKVTEKGKDVELRCDPISGHTALYWYRQSLGQGLEFLIYFQGNSAPDKSGLPSDRFSAERTGGSVSTLTIQRTQQEDSAVYLCASTRTALSETQYFGPGTRLLVL.

This clone was counted a few times. The V call is TRBV10-1, the J call TRBJ1-4, with 8 positions matching TRBD1. The CDR3 is made up of 15 amino acids. Germline lookup yields CDR1 WNHNN and CDR2 SYGVQD (reference sequence). Trimming cost V 8 bases and J 5 bases; bases outside gene matches: 10. CDR3 protein: CASPPGRGRNEKLFF. CDR3 nucleotides: TGCGCCAGCCCCCCAGGCAGGGGGCGGAATGAAAAACTGTTTTTT.

V and J are TRBV6-5 and TRBJ1-5, with 7 bases matching TRBD1. Trimming at V came to 6 bases and at J to 3 bases, leaving 5 bases not matched to a gene. CDR3 length: 14 amino acids. The V gene's germline CDR1 is MNHEY and CDR2 SVGAGI. The CDR3 sequence is CASRQTGSNQPQHF. Here the CDR3 DNA reads TGTGCCAGCAGGCAGACAGGGTCCAATCAGCCCCAGCATTTT.

This clone has just a few counts. The gene calls are TRBV7-2 and TRBJ2-1, with D possibly being TRBD2 (5 bases). The CDR3 has 14 amino acids. V was trimmed by 8 bases and J by 0 bases, leaving 11 bases between them. Germline lookup yields CDR1 SGHTA and CDR2 FQGNSA. Here the CDR3 reads CASASGSSYNEQFF. CDR3 in DNA: TGTGCCAGCGCAAGCGGTAGCTCCTACAATGAGCAGTTCTTC.

This clone was observed a single time. This chain links TRBV29-1 with TRBJ2-3; TRBD2 aligns across 7 bases. CDR1 and CDR2 from the germline V gene are SQVTM and ANQGSEA. The V segment lost 7 bases and the J segment 4 bases; nucleotides outside the gene matches: 8. The CDR3 is 13 residues long. In DNA, the CDR3 is TGCAGCGCCCCGGGGGGACGGGCAGATACGCAGTATTTT. Protein product: CSAPGGRADTQYF.

This sequence joins TRBV5-6 and TRBJ1-5, with D uncertain. The CDR3 spans 13 residues. Per the germline V gene, CDR1 is SGHDT and CDR2 is YYEEEE. V was cut by 0 bases and J by 4 bases, with 5 bases left in between. CDR3 nucleotide sequence: TGTGCCAGCAGCTTGGGGAGTAATCAGCCCCAGCATTTT. It encodes CASSLGSNQPQHF.

V usage is TRBV29-1 and J usage is TRBJ1-1; TRBD1 is a possible D gene (6 bases). V lost 3 bases and J lost 3, with 17 bases in between. This CDR3 region has 15 residues. From germline, CDR1 is SQVTM and CDR2 ANQGSEA. This chain's CDR3 is CSVEEQGKWYTEAFF. CDR3 DNA: TGCAGCGTTGAGGAGCAGGGGAAGTGGTACACTGAAGCTTTCTTT.

V gene TRBV14 combines with J gene TRBJ1-2; perhaps TRBD1 as D (6 bases). The germline V gene encodes CDR1 SGHDN and CDR2 FVKESK. CDR3 size: 13 residues. The ends were cut back, 1 base at V and 8 bases at J, with 11 bases in the middle. CDR3 bases: TGTGCCAGCAGCCAAGGCTGGGGGCTAGGCTACACCTTC. It specifies CASSQGWGLGYTF.

This chain joins TRBV7-9 and TRBJ2-7; D perhaps matches TRBD2 (5 bases). The V and J ends lost 5 bases and 6 bases respectively, with 29 bases between them. The germline gives CDR1 SEHNR, CDR2 FQNEAQ (reference sequence). The CDR3 spans 18 residues. DNA for the CDR3: TGTGCCAGCAGCCAACCCATTGCTGGGCAGCGGACGGTAGCCGAGCAGTACTTC. Translation: CASSQPIAGQRTVAEQYF.

V is TRBV11-2 and J is TRBJ1-1; the match to TRBD1 covers 7 bases. The CDR3 runs to 14 residues. From germline, CDR1 is SGHAT and CDR2 FQNNGV. The junction had 7 bases not matched to a gene; V was cut back by 5 bases and J by 4 bases. The CDR3 bases are TGTGCCAGCAGCATACAAGGGACAGTCACTGAAGCTTTCTTT. Translation gives CASSIQGTVTEAFF.

This chain joins TRBV4-1 and TRBJ1-2, with D maybe TRBD1 (5 bases). The CDR3 covers 18 residues. Per germline, CDR1 MGHRA and CDR2 YSYEKL. V was clipped by 0 bases and J by 0 bases, with 17 bases between them. The CDR3 DNA follows: TGCGCCAGCAGCCAAGATTTGTATGGAGGGGCCGCTAACTATGGCTACACCTTC. It specifies CASSQDLYGGAANYGYTF.

This clone was found a few times. This chain connects TRBV5-8 to TRBJ1-1; no reliable D call. V was pared by 3 bases and J by 6 bases, with 21 bases between. Per the germline V gene, CDR1 is SGHTS and CDR2 is YDEGEE. The CDR3 runs to 16 residues. The CDR3 loop is CASSWGGGIISPEAFF. The CDR3 bases are TGTGCCAGCAGCTGGGGTGGAGGGATTATTAGCCCTGAAGCTTTCTTT. The full variable domain, rest sourced from reference TRBV5-8 and TRBJ1-1, is EAGVTQSPTHLIKTRGQQATLRCSPISGHTSVYWYQQALGLGLQFLLWYDEGEERNRGNFPPRFSGRQFPNYSSELNVNALELEDSALYLCASSWGGGIISPEAFFGQGTRLTVV.

The rearrangement uses TRBV9 and TRBJ1-1; D call uncertain. Deletions cut 0 bases from V and 0 bases from J, with 9 bases between. The germline gives CDR1 SGDLS, CDR2 YYNGEE. CDR3 length equals 15 residues. CDR3 coding DNA: TGTGCCAGCAGCGTAGAATCAGTCATGAACACTGAAGCTTTCTTT. This gives the protein CASSVESVMNTEAFF. Variable domain in full (rest from reference TRBV9 and TRBJ1-1): DSGVTQTPKHLITATGQRVTLRCSPRSGDLSVYWYQQSLDQGLQFLIQYYNGEERAKGNILERFSAQQFPDLHSELNLSSLELGDSALYFCASSVESVMNTEAFFGQGTRLTVV.

This clone came up once. V is TRBV6-5 and J is TRBJ1-1, with 8 nucleotides matching TRBD1. The germline CDR1 and CDR2 sequences are MNHEY and SVGAGI. V shed 0 bases, J shed 6 bases, and the junction held 9 bases outside the gene matches. The CDR3 spans 16 residues. The CDR3 nucleotides are TGTGCCAGCAGTTACTCCCCCGGGACAGGAGCCGCTGAAGCTTTCTTT. Protein sequence: CASSYSPGTGAAEAFF.

Only one count was recorded for this clone. The chain carries TRBV4-2 and TRBJ1-4; TRBD1 aligns across 9 bases. The CDR3 is 15 amino acids. Germline CDR1 reads LGHNA; CDR2 reads YNFKEQ. Trimming at V came to 1 base and at J to 8 bases, leaving 5 bases not matched to a gene. The CDR3 sequence: CASSQGTGENEKLFF. CDR3 in DNA: TGTGCCAGCAGCCAAGGGACAGGGGAAAACGAAAAACTGTTTTTT.

The chain combines TRBV7-9 with TRBJ2-3; 9 bases match TRBD2. Germline trimming cut 4 bases from V and 2 bases from J; bases unmatched to any gene: 4. The V gene's germline CDR1 is SEHNR and CDR2 FQNEAQ (reference sequence). This CDR3 contains 15 residues. The CDR3 region has the DNA TGTGCCAGCAGCTCGGGACTAGCCCACACAGATACGCAGTATTTT. Translation: CASSSGLAHTDTQYF.

V usage is TRBV2 and J usage is TRBJ1-1, with D maybe TRBD1 (5 bases). V was trimmed by 2 bases and J by 5 bases, leaving 12 bases between them. CDR3 length equals 14 residues. Germline assignment: CDR1 SNHLY and CDR2 FYNNEI. The CDR3 DNA sequence: TGTGCCAGCAGTGAATTTCGCGGGGGGACTGAAGCTTTCTTT. Protein: CASSEFRGGTEAFF.

The V gene is TRBV11-2, the J gene TRBJ1-4; the D is unclear. Germline-derived CDR1 and CDR2 are SGHAT and FQNNGV. The CDR3 has 13 residues. Trimming removed 5 bases from V and 14 bases from J, with 18 bases in between. The CDR3 nucleotides are TGTGCCAGCAGCCGTTTAAGTCCACGGGTGCTGTTTTTT. This encodes CASSRLSPRVLFF.